The entry below describes one T cell receptor beta chain. This clonotype was recorded many times. Its antigen remains unidentified. Nothing much larger sits one base from this clone, and base qualities are not available. The entry originates in a study of CD8 T cells in ankylosing spondylitis (dated by TCRdb to 2015 to 2018). With regard to the full study: The study set out to find disease-linked TCR variants by profiling T cell receptor beta repertoires in ankylosing spondylitis patients and healthy donors. The full study cohort comprised about 23 ankylosing spondylitis patients and some 110 healthy donors. Peripheral blood samples were taken, and synovial fluid was additionally collected from ankylosing spondylitis patients.

The paper's findings and limits, for the study overall: The disease-linked clones showed a CD8+ phenotype and occurred at relatively low frequencies in peripheral blood. Some motif variants had previously been reported in the synovial fluid and blood of reactive arthritis patients, which suggests shared mechanisms of disease initiation. A TCR beta motif of several highly homologous amino acid variants appeared characteristic of blood from ankylosing spondylitis patients. Significant enrichment of the disease-linked clones was reported in matched synovial fluid samples from ankylosing spondylitis patients.

For sequencing, an Illumina HiSeq 2500 was employed. TCR beta libraries were prepared by quantitative 5'-RACE with molecular barcodes. On the authors' methods: To identify disease-linked TCR variants, a new computational method was used, one built on a probabilistic model of VDJ rearrangement. The raw public data were reprocessed by TCRdb itself: fastp quality trimming at Q25, MiXCR clonotype calling, in-frame beta chains only. Rows with one shared CDR3 protein collapse into an entry with the most common genes and DNA. What appears here as the V and J calls and clone size reflects TCRdb's work, not the paper's. Across this sample there are some 42,000 distinct CDR3 sequences, with 2.7% seen only once. Under 6% of the sample is taken by the ten largest. Sequencing used blood, either unsorted or a sorted T cell fraction (not recorded which). This TCR was recovered from a male donor with ankylosing spondylitis or in good health (not recorded which).

DNA sequence: TGTGCCAGCAGCTCACCGGGTGTCTACAATGAGCAGTTCTTC. Its coded protein is CASSSPGVYNEQFF. The chain employs TRBV9 and TRBJ2-1, with an unclear D gene assignment. According to the germline V gene, CDR1 reads SGDLS and CDR2 reads YYNGEE. Reading from cysteine to phenylalanine, the CDR3 counts 14 amino acids. Only the CDR3 portion is preserved as DNA: 42 bases, with reading frame beginning at the first base. The trim is 4 bases for V and 3 bases for J, with a gap of 11 bases between the germline ends.